The T cell receptor (beta chain) under discussion was sequenced for a study of Tregs in tolerant kidney transplant recipients (dated by TCRdb to between 2018 and 2021). Study-level background: The study used TCRbeta sequencing to identify donor-specific regulatory T cells before combined kidney and bone marrow transplantation, then tracked those cells after transplant. Here is what the overall study found, with its caveats: For some patients, the PCR primers changed as time went on, which meant samples from those patients could not be compared with one another at the nucleotide level. Biological reproducibility was not directly assessed, although technical replication error appeared to be minimal. Because only a small number of patients were included, the study had limitations, and the results will need to be validated in larger populations as well as under other immunosuppression protocols. The most biologically relevant and donor-specific TCRbeta repertoire appeared to be identified by expanding Tregs with activated donor B cells. Donor-specific Treg expansion exceeded global Treg expansion in tolerant patients, suggesting antigen-driven rather than nonspecific expansion.

Explained via the paper, the time point label denotes: 6 months after combined kidney and bone marrow transplant. The transplants used related donors with nonmyeloablative bone marrow transplantation, and mixed chimerism in the human trials was transient. Unstimulated Tregs (CD4+CD25+CD127-), CD4+ non-Tregs (CD4+CD25-), CD4 and CD8 cells were FACS-sorted from thawed PBMCs. Patients were a few combined kidney and bone marrow transplant recipients from the ITN036ST trial, and only these trial subjects had samples available. Healthy control blood was processed to PBMCs by Ficoll density gradient and cryopreserved, and patient PBMCs were collected before and after transplant. Genomic DNA was extracted from sorted cells with the QIAGEN DNeasy Blood and Tissue Kit for TCRbeta CDR3 sequencing. High-throughput TCRbeta CDR3 sequencing, which included PCR amplification with bias correction and internal controls, was done commercially through immunoSEQ. The study's own analysis went as follows. A unique productive TCRbeta sequence was defined by the CDR3 nucleotide sequence when primers matched, and otherwise by the CDR3 amino acid sequence together with the Vbeta and Jbeta genes. To correct for sorting error, sequences found in more than one sorted population at a frequency ratio of 2:1 or less were discarded, and the remaining shared sequences were assigned to the population with the higher frequency. Donor-reactive sequences were defined as at least 5-fold expanded in CFSE-low cells versus unstimulated cells, with frequency of at least 0.01% in CFSE-low cells. Repertoire divergence was quantified by Jensen-Shannon divergence calculated from the top 100 TCRbeta sequences ranked by frequency. For samples with multiple sequencing runs, sorting error was corrected separately for each run before the runs were pooled. As stored in TCRdb, this immuneACCESS dataset retains in-frame rearrangements with V and J assigned. A fraction of the clones does not appear; measured against another copy, unresolved V genes explain less than half of the discrepancy, and the remainder lacks a known reason. For V, J and clone size, that table is used; D and trimming come from the DNA. Recorded for this sample are about 21,000 clones; roughly 80% of them occurred a single time. The top ten hold about 25% of the sample.

V drops 0 bases and J drops 7 bases, leaving 11 bases in between. The CDR3 spans 13 residues, from the cysteine through the phenylalanine. Only the CDR3 DNA is retained, 39 bases long and in frame from the first base. CDR1 and CDR2, per the germline V gene (reference sequence), are SGHNT and YYREEE. As for this clone: The antigen it recognizes is unknown. Base-call qualities are not available, and no considerably larger clone is one nucleotide away.

This clonotype was obtained from a human patient who received a combined kidney and bone marrow transplant. Some T cells may be donor cells from the graft after a transplant. The chain uses TRBV5-4 and TRBJ2-7, with TRBD1 tentatively as D gene (6 bases match). This sample comprised CD8+ T cells from blood (PBMCs), obtained 6 months after the transplant. Here is the DNA: TGTGCCAGCAGCTTGGCCGGGACACCAGAGCAGTACTTC. It is translated as CASSLAGTPEQYF.